This record covers a single T cell receptor beta chain. Different DNA sequences within this sample yield the same CDR3. The data belong to a study of cytomegalovirus exposure and HLA in healthy donors. Vbeta (60) and Jbeta (13) primers were used in the PCR. Profiled with immunoSEQ multiplex PCR; TCRdb holds only in-frame clones, not every one. Here the sample spans some 190,000 clones, roughly 87% being singletons. This CDR3 is built from 12 residues. With 3 bases removed from V and 7 bases from J, the gap between germline ends came to 7 bases. Per the germline V gene, CDR1 is KGHSH and CDR2 is LQKENI.

The sequence came from a man in his forties in good health and CMV-seronegative. The sequencing sample was made of PBMCs. The chain couples TRBV18 to TRBJ2-1; maybe TRBD1 (5 bases). The CDR3 reads CASSPDRNEQFF. DNA for the CDR3: TGTGCCAGCTCACCCGACAGAAATGAGCAGTTCTTC.